Below, 29 T cell receptor beta chains from the same sample are listed, as sequenced in a study of blood T cells in healthy people across ages. PCR was performed a second time for roughly 7 to 12 cycles using a sample-barcoded 5' primer and a J-beta primer mix. TCRdb called the 5' RACE reads again in MiXCR, with one record for every CDR3 protein. This table has 800,000 to 900,000 distinct CDR3 sequences, about 59% appearing once. The sequenced sample consisted of blood. These receptor sequences come from a young man in good health.

This chain joins TRBV7-9 and TRBJ1-2; no clear D. Per the germline V gene, CDR1 is SEHNR and CDR2 is FQNEAQ (reference sequence). With 5 bases removed from V and 8 bases from J, the gap between germline ends came to 15 bases. CDR3 size: 13 residues. For the CDR3, the DNA is TGTGCCAGCAGCCACGCACAAGCGGGGGGCTACACCTTC. Translating gives CASSHAQAGGYTF.

The CDR3 sequence is CASSPMEGLRGTQYF. Written as DNA, the CDR3 is TGTGCCAGCAGCCCCATGGAGGGCCTGCGAGGGACCCAGTACTTC. The chain couples TRBV6-1 to TRBJ2-5, with D possibly matching TRBD2 (6 bases). CDR3 length: 15 residues. Germline V gene sequence: CDR1 MNHNS, CDR2 SASEGT. Trimming stripped 6 bases from V and 7 bases from J, with 21 bases between.

The V call is TRBV12-3 or TRBV12-4, the J call TRBJ1-1; D not resolved. This CDR3 is 12 amino acids long. V dropped 8 bases and J dropped 4 bases, with 11 bases sitting between them. CDR3 bases: TGTGCCAGCTATCTATCGGTCACTGAAGCTTTCTTT. Its translation: CASYLSVTEAFF.

The rearrangement uses TRBV28 and TRBJ1-2, with D possibly being TRBD1 (6 bases). CDR1 is MDHEN and CDR2 is SYDVKM in the germline V gene. The germline V and J ends were trimmed by 8 bases and 8 bases, with 15 bases remaining between them. CDR3 size: 12 residues. This chain's CDR3 is CASAWGGEGYTF. The CDR3 bases are TGTGCCAGCGCGTGGGGGGGCGAGGGCTACACCTTC.

The genes are TRBV28 and TRBJ1-2; D ambiguous. The CDR3 extends over 16 amino acids. The ends were cut back, 5 bases at V and 0 bases at J, with 16 bases in the middle. Per the germline V gene, CDR1 is MDHEN and CDR2 is SYDVKM. The CDR3 is CASSPPGSPANYGYTF. CDR3 in DNA: TGTGCCAGCAGTCCCCCTGGCTCCCCCGCTAACTATGGCTACACCTTC.

The rearrangement joins TRBV10-3 to TRBJ2-3, with 8 bases matching TRBD2. CDR3 length equals 17 residues. Trimming at V came to 2 bases and at J to 7 bases, leaving 14 bases not matched to a gene. Germline lookup yields CDR1 ENHRY and CDR2 SYGVKD. The CDR3 spells CAISEPYVAGPGNTQYF. CDR3 DNA sequence: TGTGCCATCAGTGAGCCTTACGTAGCGGGACCCGGGAATACGCAGTATTTT.

The chain recombines TRBV7-8 with TRBJ2-7; 10 positions agree with TRBD2. Germline CDR1 reads SGHVS; CDR2 reads FQNEAQ. J lost 2 bases, V lost 5 bases, and 3 bases had no gene match. The CDR3 totals 14 residues. The CDR3, as DNA: TGTGCCAGCAGCGGACTAGCGGATACCTACGAGCAGTACTTC. Its protein is CASSGLADTYEQYF.

In its sample, this clonotype was seen once. The junction shows a germline mismatch at one end, possibly a read error. The chain employs TRBV3-1 and TRBJ2-7, with D unclear. The DNA end lines up better with TRBJ2-5; the J call may be wrong. CDR3 size: 14 residues. Germline V gene sequence: CDR1 LGHDT, CDR2 YNNKEL (reference sequence). This chain's CDR3 is CASSQVLGFETQYF. DNA for the CDR3: TGTGCTAGCAGCCAAGTATTGGGGTTCGAGACCCAGTACTTC.

This clonotype showed up just a few times. The V and J genes are TRBV24-1 and TRBJ2-7; D not certain. Judging by the DNA end, TRBJ2-5 fits better; the J call may be wrong. CDR1 is KGHDR, CDR2 SFDVKD, per germline. CDR3 length: 13 residues. The DNA of the CDR3 is TGTGCCACCAGTGTACCCGACGAGGAGACCCAGTACTTC. It is translated as CATSVPDEETQYF.

This chain joins TRBV5-5 and TRBJ2-1; D is possibly TRBD2 (6 bases). The V and J ends lost 0 bases and 4 bases respectively, with 11 bases between them. CDR1 is SGHKS and CDR2 is YYEKEE in the germline V gene (reference sequence). The length of the CDR3 is 15 residues. The CDR3 nucleotides read TGTGCCAGCAGCTTGGATGGCGGGGCTTACAATGAGCAGTTCTTC. Translating it yields CASSLDGGAYNEQFF. Drawing the rest from reference TRBV5-5 and TRBJ2-1, the complete variable domain is DAGVTQSPTHLIKTRGQQVTLRCSPISGHKSVSWYQQVLGQGPQFIFQYYEKEERGRGNFPDRFSARQFPNYSSELNVNALLLGDSALYLCASSLDGGAYNEQFFGPGTRLTVL.

J is TRBJ2-1 and V is TRBV28; D is unresolved. In germline, CDR1 is MDHEN, CDR2 SYDVKM. V was shortened by 8 bases and J by 2 bases, with 10 bases between the two germline ends. The CDR3 length is 13 residues. The CDR3 DNA reads TGTGCCAGCCACGGCAGGCCCTACAATGAGCAGTTCTTC. Protein product: CASHGRPYNEQFF.

The chain carries TRBV4-3 and TRBJ1-6; D gene uncertain. V lost 1 base and J lost 0, with 10 bases in between. Germline V lookup: CDR1 LGHNA, CDR2 YSLEER. The CDR3 is made up of 17 amino acids. CDR3 loop: CASSQVTRSSYNSPLHF. In DNA, the CDR3 is TGCGCCAGCAGCCAAGTGACGAGGAGCTCCTATAATTCACCCCTCCACTTT.

The V call is TRBV7-9, the J call TRBJ2-3; D is undetermined. CDR3 length: 13 residues. CDR1 is SEHNR and CDR2 is FQNEAQ in the germline V gene (reference sequence). V was trimmed by 8 bases and J by 2 bases, leaving 11 bases between them. Here the CDR3 DNA reads TGTGCCAGCCGACCAGGCAACACAGATACGCAGTATTTT. It codes for CASRPGNTDTQYF.

The V call is TRBV28, the J call TRBJ2-7; 8 bases fit TRBD1. CDR1 and CDR2 (germline): MDHEN, SYDVKM. This CDR3 region has 16 residues. Germline trimming cut 6 bases from V and 0 bases from J; bases unmatched to any gene: 10. The CDR3 reads CASSPWGQGASYEQYF. CDR3 nucleotide sequence: TGTGCCAGCAGCCCCTGGGGTCAGGGGGCCTCCTACGAGCAGTACTTC.

The chain has TRBV9 and TRBJ2-7; D may be TRBD1 (6 bases). Looked up from germline, CDR1 is SGDLS and CDR2 is YYNGEE. Trimming shortened V by 6 bases and J by 2 bases, and 21 bases separated the two germline ends. The CDR3 runs 16 residues. DNA for the CDR3: TGTGCCAGCAACCTGACCGGGACAAAAAGTCCCTACGAGCAGTACTTC. Translation gives CASNLTGTKSPYEQYF.

J is TRBJ2-7 and V is TRBV3-1; D may match TRBD1 or TRBD2 (5 bases each). Looked up from germline, CDR1 is LGHDT and CDR2 is YNNKEL (reference sequence). The ends were cut back, 0 bases at V and 3 bases at J, with 9 bases in the middle. This CDR3 is built from 14 residues. The CDR3 loop reads CASSQDGGFYEQYF. The CDR3 DNA follows: TGTGCCAGCAGCCAAGATGGGGGTTTCTACGAGCAGTACTTC.

This chain links TRBV27 with TRBJ2-4; D unresolved. The closer fit of TRBJ2-7 to the DNA end suggests the J call may be wrong. The germline V gene has CDR1 MNHEY and CDR2 SMNVEV (reference sequence). The CDR3 sequence is 12 residues long. Here the CDR3 DNA reads TGTGCCAGCAGTTCCCTCGGTCTCGAGCAGTACTTC. Amino acids: CASSSLGLEQYF.

The rearrangement links TRBV24-1 to TRBJ1-4; D is undetermined. The germline V and J ends were trimmed by 3 bases and 7 bases, with 5 bases remaining between them. This CDR3 is 12 amino acids long. CDR1 is KGHDR, CDR2 SFDVKD, per germline. The CDR3 protein is CATSDDTEKLFF. CDR3 in DNA: TGTGCCACCAGTGATGACACTGAAAAACTGTTTTTT.

The chain employs TRBV29-1 and TRBJ2-5; D unclear. The V and J ends lost 5 bases and 4 bases respectively, with 11 bases between them. The V gene's germline CDR1 is SQVTM and CDR2 ANQGSEA. The CDR3 is 12 amino acids. Here the CDR3 reads CSVSGIGETQYF. CDR3 nucleotide sequence: TGCAGCGTTTCAGGTATCGGAGAGACCCAGTACTTC.

The rearrangement links TRBV12-3 or TRBV12-4 to TRBJ2-7; D is ambiguous. Near its end, the DNA agrees better with TRBJ2-5, so the J call may be wrong. This CDR3 region has 17 residues. CDR3 amino acids: CASSLARRLGLGETQYF. CDR3 coding DNA: TGTGCCAGCAGTTTAGCGAGGCGACTCGGTTTGGGTGAGACCCAGTACTTC.

The V call is TRBV4-3, the J call TRBJ2-3; a possible D gene is TRBD2 (6 bases). The CDR3 runs to 15 residues. The V gene's germline CDR1 is LGHNA and CDR2 YSLEER. Trimming took off 0 bases at V and 6 bases at J, with 13 bases between the two ends. The CDR3 is CASSQDGGTPDTQYF. The CDR3 DNA reads TGCGCCAGCAGCCAAGATGGGGGGACCCCTGATACGCAGTATTTT.

This clonotype was seen more than once but under ten times. The rearrangement uses TRBV7-3 and TRBJ1-6; a possible D gene is TRBD1 (5 bases). Germline CDR1 and CDR2: SGHTA and FQGTGA. Between the trimmed V and J ends, which lost 4 bases and 10 bases, there was a span of 11 bases. This CDR3 is 13 amino acids long. This CDR3 reads CASSSDSDSPLHF. The CDR3 nucleotides read TGTGCCAGCAGCTCTGACAGCGACTCACCCCTCCACTTT. The variable domain in full, with the rest retrieved from reference TRBV7-3 and TRBJ1-6, is GAGVSQTPSNKVTEKGKYVELRCDPISGHTALYWYRQSLGQGPEFLIYFQGTGAADDSGLPNDRFFAVRPEGSVSTLKIQRTERGDSAVYLCASSSDSDSPLHFGNGTRLTVT.

The rearrangement joins TRBV5-1 to TRBJ2-5, with 8 bases lining up with TRBD1. This CDR3 comprises 15 residues. V was pared by 5 bases and J by 4 bases, with 10 bases of the junction left unmatched. Germline CDR1 and CDR2: SGHRS and YFSETQ. The CDR3: CASRPTTGVPETQYF. CDR3 bases: TGCGCCAGCAGACCGACGACAGGGGTCCCAGAGACCCAGTACTTC.

The sample holds a few counts of this clonotype. A single base separates this from a much larger clone, so it may be a read error. This sequence joins TRBV7-9 and TRBJ2-1; 9 nucleotides match TRBD2. Germline-derived CDR1 and CDR2 are SEHNR and FQNEAQ (reference sequence). The CDR3 length is 12 residues. Trimming removed 5 bases from V and 9 bases from J; junction bases left unmatched: 2. CDR3 in DNA: TGTGCCAGCAGCCGGACTAGCGCTGAGCAGTTCTTC. This gives the protein CASSRTSAEQFF.

In this sample, this clonotype turned up a few times. The gene calls are TRBV4-3 and TRBJ2-6; unclear D gene. The germline V gene encodes CDR1 LGHNA and CDR2 YSLEER. With 0 bases removed from V and 2 bases from J, the gap between germline ends came to 5 bases. The CDR3 sequence is 15 residues long. In DNA, the CDR3 is TGCGCCAGCAGCCAAGACTCGACTGGGGCCAACGTCCTGACTTTC. As protein: CASSQDSTGANVLTF.

This CDR3 reads CASSTGGSDYEQYF. In DNA, the CDR3 is TGTGCCAGCAGTACCGGGGGGTCGGACTACGAGCAGTACTTC. The chain combines TRBV6-5 with TRBJ2-7; 7 positions match TRBD2. Germline CDR1 MNHEY, CDR2 SVGAGI. The ends lost 5 bases at V and 3 bases at J; junction bases unmatched: 7. CDR3 size: 14 residues.

The chain couples TRBV11-2 to TRBJ2-5; 7 bases are shared with TRBD1. This CDR3 comprises 14 residues. Per germline, CDR1 SGHAT and CDR2 FQNNGV. V dropped 5 bases and J dropped 5; count of bases not matched to a gene: 8. CDR3 in amino acids: CASSPGQLKETQYF. CDR3 DNA: TGTGCCAGCAGCCCGGGACAGCTGAAGGAGACCCAGTACTTC.

The chain is built from TRBV7-9 and TRBJ2-2; 9 nucleotides match TRBD1. The CDR3 covers 19 residues. J lost 6 bases, V lost 5 bases, and 19 bases had no gene match. Per germline, CDR1 SEHNR and CDR2 FQNEAQ (reference sequence). CDR3 in amino acids: CASSPESIGTGIFSGELFF. DNA for the CDR3: TGTGCCAGCAGCCCGGAATCTATCGGGACAGGGATTTTTTCCGGGGAGCTGTTTTTT.

The rearrangement uses TRBV18 and TRBJ1-2; the D is unclear. V lost 3 bases to trimming and J lost 1 base, with 6 bases between them. The CDR3 sequence is 13 residues long. Per the germline V gene, CDR1 is KGHSH and CDR2 is LQKENI. CDR3 in amino acids: CASSPPYNYGYTF. The CDR3 DNA is TGTGCCAGCTCACCGCCCTATAACTATGGCTACACCTTC.